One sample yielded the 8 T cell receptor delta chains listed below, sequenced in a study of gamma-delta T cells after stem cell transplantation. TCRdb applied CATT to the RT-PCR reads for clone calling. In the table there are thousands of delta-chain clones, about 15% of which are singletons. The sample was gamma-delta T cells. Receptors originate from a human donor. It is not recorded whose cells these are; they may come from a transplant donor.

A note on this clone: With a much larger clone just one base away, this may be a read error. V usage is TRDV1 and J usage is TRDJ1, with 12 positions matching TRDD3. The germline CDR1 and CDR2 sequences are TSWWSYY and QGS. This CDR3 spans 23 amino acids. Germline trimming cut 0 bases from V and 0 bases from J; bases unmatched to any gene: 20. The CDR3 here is CALGELSTGAYWGIQEDTDKLIF. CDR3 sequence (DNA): TGTGCTCTTGGGGAACTCTCTACTGGGGCTTACTGGGGGATACAGGAGGACACCGATAAACTCATCTTT.

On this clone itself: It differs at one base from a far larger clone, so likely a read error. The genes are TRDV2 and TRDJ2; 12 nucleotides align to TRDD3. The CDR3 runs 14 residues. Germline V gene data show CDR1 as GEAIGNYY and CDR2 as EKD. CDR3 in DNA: TGTGCCTGTGATGTACTGGGGGATACAGTACAACTCTTCTTT. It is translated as CACDVLGDTVQLFF.

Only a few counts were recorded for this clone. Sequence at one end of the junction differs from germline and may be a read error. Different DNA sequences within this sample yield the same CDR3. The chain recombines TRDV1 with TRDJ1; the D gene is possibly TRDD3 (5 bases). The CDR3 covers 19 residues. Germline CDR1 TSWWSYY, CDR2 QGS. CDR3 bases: TGCGCTCTTGGGGAAAGGAGGGGCCTTTTACTCTGGTACACCGATAAACTCATCTTT. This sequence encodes CALGERRGLLLWYTDKLIF.

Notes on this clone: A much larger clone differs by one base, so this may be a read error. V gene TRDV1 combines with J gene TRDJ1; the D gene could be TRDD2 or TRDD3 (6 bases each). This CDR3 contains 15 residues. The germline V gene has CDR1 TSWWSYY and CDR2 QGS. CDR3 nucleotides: TGTGCTCCTGGGGAAAGGGACTTCCTCCCGGATAAACTCATCTTT. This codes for CAPGERDFLPDKLIF.

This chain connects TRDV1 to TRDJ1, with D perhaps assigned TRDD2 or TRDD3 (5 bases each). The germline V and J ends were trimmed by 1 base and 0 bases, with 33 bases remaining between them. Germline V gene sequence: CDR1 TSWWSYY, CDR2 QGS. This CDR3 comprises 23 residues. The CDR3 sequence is CALGEPTPQVLHKTGTYTDKLIF. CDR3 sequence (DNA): TGTGCTCTTGGGGAACCGACCCCGCAGGTCCTTCATAAAACTGGTACTTACACCGATAAACTCATCTTT.

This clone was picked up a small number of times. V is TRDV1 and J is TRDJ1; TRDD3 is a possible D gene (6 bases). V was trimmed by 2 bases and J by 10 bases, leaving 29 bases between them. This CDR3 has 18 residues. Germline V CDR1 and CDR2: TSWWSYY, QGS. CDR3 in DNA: TGTGCTCTTGGGGAATCCCCTACTACGCGATACGGAGTTCGAGGACTCATCTTT. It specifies CALGESPTTRYGVRGLIF.

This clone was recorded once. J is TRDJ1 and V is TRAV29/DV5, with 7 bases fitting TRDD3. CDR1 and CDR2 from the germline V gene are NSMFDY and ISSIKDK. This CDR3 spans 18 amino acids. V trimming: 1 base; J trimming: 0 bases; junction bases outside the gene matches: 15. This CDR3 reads CAASHPVLGSSYTDKLIF. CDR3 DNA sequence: TGTGCAGCAAGCCATCCCGTACTGGGGTCTTCGTACACCGATAAACTCATCTTT.

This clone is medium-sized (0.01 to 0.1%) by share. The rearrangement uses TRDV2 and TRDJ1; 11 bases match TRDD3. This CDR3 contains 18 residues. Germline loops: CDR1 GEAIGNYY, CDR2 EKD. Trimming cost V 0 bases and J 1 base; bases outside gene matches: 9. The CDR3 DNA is TGTGCCTGTGACACCGGTAACTGGGGGATATATGGCACCGATAAACTCATCTTT. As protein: CACDTGNWGIYGTDKLIF.